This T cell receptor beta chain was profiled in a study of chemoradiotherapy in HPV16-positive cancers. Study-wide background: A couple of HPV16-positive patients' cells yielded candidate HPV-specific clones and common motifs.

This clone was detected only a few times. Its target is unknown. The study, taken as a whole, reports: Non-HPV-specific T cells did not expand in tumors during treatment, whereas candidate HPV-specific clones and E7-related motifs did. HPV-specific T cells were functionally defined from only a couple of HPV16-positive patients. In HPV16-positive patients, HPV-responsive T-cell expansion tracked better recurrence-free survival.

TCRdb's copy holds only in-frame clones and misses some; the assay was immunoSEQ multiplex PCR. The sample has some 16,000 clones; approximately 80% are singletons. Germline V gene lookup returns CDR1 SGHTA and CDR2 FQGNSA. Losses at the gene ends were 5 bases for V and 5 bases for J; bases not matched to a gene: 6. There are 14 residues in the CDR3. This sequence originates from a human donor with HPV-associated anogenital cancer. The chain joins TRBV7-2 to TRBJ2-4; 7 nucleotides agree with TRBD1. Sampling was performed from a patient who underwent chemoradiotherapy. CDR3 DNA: TGTGCCAGCAGCCCGGGACAGCCAGAAAACATTCAGTACTTC. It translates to CASSPGQPENIQYF.